Each of the 8 T cell receptor beta chains below was sequenced from the same sample in a study of regulatory T cells in long-lasting Graves disease. The time point was: newly diagnosed GD, antithyroid drugs for less than 3 months. RNA isolated from PBMCs was used to make the TCR library. Libraries of TCR beta came from iRepertoire HTBI primers plus Arm-PCR of CDR3 regions. TCRdb recomputed calls from the multiplex PCR reads with MiXCR, one row per CDR3 protein. The table lists under 800,000 distinct CDR3 sequences, about 16% of them singletons. These same data were also listed under a study on T cells in Graves' hyperthyroidism and ophthalmopathy.

The source material was peripheral blood mononuclear cells (PBMCs), sampled at new diagnosis, from a patient treated with antithyroid drugs. These receptors came from a woman in her 30s with Graves disease.

The chain employs TRBV27 and TRBJ2-4; tentative D call: TRBD2 (6 bases). Looked up from germline, CDR1 is MNHEY and CDR2 is SMNVEV (reference sequence). CDR3 length equals 18 residues. Between the trimmed V and J ends, which lost 6 bases and 0 bases, there was a span of 21 bases. The CDR3 DNA reads as TGTGCCAGCAGCCAACCTAGGGACTCGTTTGTAGCCAAAAACATTCAGTACTTC. Amino acids: CASSQPRDSFVAKNIQYF.

In its sample, this clonotype was seen many times. The chain recombines TRBV6-6 with TRBJ1-6; unclear D gene. V lost 0 bases and J 6 bases, leaving 9 bases between the germline ends. The CDR3 runs to 15 residues. The germline V gene encodes CDR1 MNHNY and CDR2 SVGAGI (reference sequence). The CDR3 nucleotides are TGTGCCAGCAGTTACTCGTGGGCAGCTAATTCACCCCTCCACTTT. It codes for CASSYSWAANSPLHF.

This clonotype has only a few counts. This sequence joins TRBV2 and TRBJ2-1; TRBD2 aligns across 12 bases. Germline V lookup: CDR1 SNHLY, CDR2 FYNNEI. The junction had 6 bases not matched to a gene; V was cut back by 6 bases and J by 6 bases. The CDR3 spans 15 residues. The CDR3 sequence: CASRRTSGIFNEQFF. DNA of the CDR3: TGTGCCAGCAGAAGGACTAGCGGGATTTTCAATGAGCAGTTCTTC.

This clonotype was counted many times. The chain carries TRBV6-1 and TRBJ1-1; no reliable D call. Germline CDR1 is MNHNS and CDR2 is SASEGT. The CDR3 extends over 14 amino acids. Trimming took off 6 bases at V and 0 bases at J, with 11 bases between the two ends. The CDR3 is CASRRLNMNTEAFF. For the CDR3, the DNA is TGTGCCAGCAGGAGGTTGAACATGAACACTGAAGCTTTCTTT.

Here the CDR3 reads CATSDEAPAGIYF. The CDR3 DNA is TGTGCCACCAGTGATGAGGCCCCAGCCGGCATATATTTT. V and J are TRBV24-1 and TRBJ1-3, with D unclear. The CDR3 length is 13 residues. Germline V gives CDR1 KGHDR, CDR2 SFDVKD. The V gene lost 3 bases and the J gene lost 12 bases, with 14 bases spanning the gap.

The V and J genes are TRBV30 and TRBJ2-7; D gene uncertain. This CDR3 has 12 residues. The germline V and J ends were trimmed by 0 bases and 5 bases, with 8 bases remaining between them. Looked up from germline, CDR1 is GTSNPN and CDR2 is SVGIG (reference sequence). Here the CDR3 DNA reads TGTGCCTGGAGTGTACTCACAGACGAGCAGTACTTC. Translation: CAWSVLTDEQYF.

The chain recombines TRBV28 with TRBJ1-5; D is undetermined. The CDR3 contains 13 residues. Trimming shortened V by 3 bases and J by 4 bases, and 7 bases separated the two germline ends. The germline V gene has CDR1 MDHEN and CDR2 SYDVKM. The DNA of the CDR3 is TGTGCCAGCAGTTTTGAAATGAATCAGCCCCAGCATTTT. Protein sequence: CASSFEMNQPQHF. The variable domain in full, with the rest retrieved from reference TRBV28 and TRBJ1-5, is DVKVTQSSRYLVKRTGEKVFLECVQDMDHENMFWYRQDPGLGLRLIYFSYDVKMKEKGDIPEGYSVSREKKERFSLILESASTNQTSMYLCASSFEMNQPQHFGDGTRLSIL.

This clonotype was detected many times. The V and J genes are TRBV11-2 and TRBJ2-2, with 7 bases fitting TRBD1. CDR1 and CDR2 from the germline V gene are SGHAT and FQNNGV. Germline trimming cut 1 base from V and 3 bases from J; bases unmatched to any gene: 5. This CDR3 is built from 16 residues. The CDR3 spells CASSLGWTGYTGELFF. The DNA for the CDR3 is TGTGCCAGCAGCTTAGGATGGACAGGTTACACCGGGGAGCTGTTTTTT.